This TCR beta chain was found in a study of vaccination effects on CD4 cells after COVID-19. A note on this clone: The antigen is unknown.

After expansion with viral peptide pools in the ViraFEST assay, antigen-specific CD4+ T cells were sequenced. Cells that had been cultured for roughly eleven days were the source of isolated CD4+ T cells. The participants, recipients of two vaccine doses, got either BNT162b2 or mRNA-1273. In the vaccine recipients, nucleocapsid antibodies were negative and there was no prior SARS-CoV-2 infection. IL-2 at 9 to 10 IU/ml and peptides at around 10 ug/ml were added to cultured PBMC, about 1.8 million per well. On both days 3 and 7, half of the culture medium was replaced with IL-2 medium. This table comes from immunoSEQ multiplex PCR, and its TCRdb copy is limited to in-frame clones, with some not included. The top ten clones hold nearly 9% of a sample with around 33,000 clones, more than 55% of them seen once. This CDR3 has 15 residues. Germline loops: CDR1 SEHNR, CDR2 FQNEAQ (reference sequence). V shed 1 base, J shed 4 bases, and the junction held 5 bases outside the gene matches.

J is TRBJ2-7 and V is TRBV7-9; 9 bases fit TRBD1. The source was CD4+ T cells from PBMCs cultured with SARS-CoV-2 spike peptides, collected after COVID-19 vaccination. This receptor was obtained from a human donor who received a COVID-19 vaccine. Here the CDR3 reads CASSLGDRGYYEQYF. The CDR3 coding sequence is TGTGCCAGCAGCTTAGGCGACAGGGGGTATTACGAGCAGTACTTC.